This T cell receptor beta chain comes out of a study of T cell responses to AZD1222 COVID-19 vaccine. CDR1 is ENHRY, CDR2 SYGVKD, per germline. This CDR3 spans 16 amino acids. Trimming removed 0 bases at V and 6 bases at J, with 14 bases between. Note on this clone: Its antigen remains unidentified.

Study-wide findings and caveats: Donors were mostly white British, more females; clonal diversity possibly underestimated. Baseline seropositivity characterized only a handful of AZD1222 recipients. Spike-specific TCR breadth and depth grew following two AZD1222 doses.

Method: immunoSEQ multiplex PCR; TCRdb's copy keeps in-frame clones and lacks some. This table holds tens of thousands of clones, over 70% found once. The TCR sequence derives from an adult who received the AZD1222 COVID-19 vaccine. The V and J genes are TRBV10-3 and TRBJ1-4, with D maybe TRBD1 (6 bases). Source: peripheral blood, taken 28 days after the second AZD1222 dose. CDR3 in DNA: TGTGCCATCAGTGAGTCGAAGGGGGATAGCGATGAAAAACTGTTTTTT. Residues: CAISESKGDSDEKLFF.